What follows describes a single T cell receptor beta chain. Its antigen is currently unknown. This specimen comes from a study of beta chain features in type 1 diabetes. Whole-study context: Examination of sorted cells across all samples involved about 99 million cells. Study conclusions and caveats: HLA effects on TCRB rearrangement stayed unresolved here.

The CDR3 has 16 residues. CDR1 is MNHEY and CDR2 is SMNVEV in the germline V gene (reference sequence). V was pared by 6 bases and J by 2 bases, with 10 bases of the junction left unmatched. Of the isolated RNA, all was reverse transcribed, and so the sequenced material was expressed TCRB transcripts. Assay: immunoSEQ multiplex PCR; the TCRdb copy retains only in-frame clones and omits some. This table has some 230,000 clones, over 8.5% appearing once. The receptor was isolated from a young woman in good health. Sequencing used naive CD4+ T cells from blood. The gene calls are TRBV27 and TRBJ1-5; TRBD1 matches 7 bases. The CDR3 region has the DNA TGTGCCAGCAGCCAAGTCTCCGGGACAGGCAATCAGCCCCAGCATTTT. This encodes CASSQVSGTGNQPQHF.